This T cell receptor (beta chain) is from a study of blood T cell repertoires in COVID-19. In the study overall: PBMCs, B-cell-depleted T cells, or T cells provided the cDNA or gDNA that made up the material.

Researchers sorted participants into cohorts using their self-reported clinical history. Germline-derived CDR1 and CDR2 are LNHDA and SQIVND (reference sequence). The CDR3 has 13 amino acids. V shed 2 bases and J shed 4 bases, with 8 bases lying between them. This clone was recorded a few times. Per the original methods: Scientists estimated how many nucleated cells there were by amplifying reference gene primers. Profiling relied on immunoSEQ multiplex PCR, and the TCRdb table lists in-frame clones only, not all of them. The V and J calls and the clone size are those of that table, but D and trimming were determined from the DNA. The profile shows about 210,000 clones, more than 80% of them singletons.

This chain joins TRBV19 and TRBJ1-2; TRBD1 might be the D (6 bases). The source material was PBMCs or T cells enriched from blood (not recorded which). The source of this sequence is a man between 40 and 49 years old who had recovered from COVID-19. CDR3 coding DNA: TGTGCCAGTAGTATAACAGGGACCTATGGCTACACCTTC. This sequence encodes CASSITGTYGYTF.